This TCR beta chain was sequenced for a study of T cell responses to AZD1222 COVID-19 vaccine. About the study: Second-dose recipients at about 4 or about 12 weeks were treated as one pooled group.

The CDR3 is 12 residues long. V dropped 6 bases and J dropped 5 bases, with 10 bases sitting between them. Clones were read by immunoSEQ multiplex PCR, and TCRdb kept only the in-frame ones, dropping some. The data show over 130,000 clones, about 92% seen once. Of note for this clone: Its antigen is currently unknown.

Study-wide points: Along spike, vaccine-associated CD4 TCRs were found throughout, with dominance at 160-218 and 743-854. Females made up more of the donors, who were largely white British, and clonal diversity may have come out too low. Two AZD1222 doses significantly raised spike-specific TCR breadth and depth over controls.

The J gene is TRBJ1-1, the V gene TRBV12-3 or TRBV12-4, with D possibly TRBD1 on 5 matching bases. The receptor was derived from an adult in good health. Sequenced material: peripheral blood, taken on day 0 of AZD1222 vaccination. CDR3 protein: CASSPGVTEAFF. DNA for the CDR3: TGTGCCAGCAGCCCGGGGGTGACTGAAGCTTTCTTT.